This TCR beta chain appears in the sequencing data of a study of graft-versus-host responses after intestinal transplantation. Sequencing used immunoSEQ multiplex PCR; TCRdb keeps in-frame clones, though not all of them. The sample contains roughly 96,000 clones, roughly 90% of which appear only once. The CDR3 covers 14 residues. In germline, CDR1 is SQVTM, CDR2 ANQGSEA. Trimming took off 1 base at V and 2 bases at J, with 12 bases between the two ends. Turning to this clone: The antigen is undetermined.

This receptor was obtained from a human donor who received an intestinal transplant. V is TRBV29-1 and J is TRBJ2-7; tentatively, D is TRBD2 (6 bases). The sample consisted of unstimulated CD8+ T cells sorted from spleen or lymph node cells, taken before intestinal transplant. The CDR3 nucleotides read TGCAGCGTTGAAGGCGGGGACGGGGCCTACGAGCAGTACTTC. This encodes CSVEGGDGAYEQYF.